Listed below are T cell receptor beta chains from one sample, sequenced in a study of blood T cells in healthy people across ages. TCRdb reprocessed the 5' RACE reads with MiXCR, giving one entry per CDR3 protein. The table lists 650,000 to 800,000 distinct CDR3 sequences, around 42% of them singletons. Sequenced: blood. The receptors shown here come from a man aged 55 to 70 in good health. CDR3s include the opening cysteine and the closing phenylalanine or tryptophan. D genes are given only for firm matches. A clone size is listed for some rows: how often the clone was seen (once, few, many), or a class if it is expanded.

>TRBV29-1|TRBJ1-2|TRBD1|-
CSVECGVWLGGTGEICGYTF
TGCAGCGTTGAATGTGGAGTGTGGCTGGGGGGGACAGGGGAAATCTGTGGCTACACCTTC
>TRBV20-1|TRBJ1-6|TRBD1|-
CSALGAGGFRSYNSPLHF
TGCAGTGCCCTGGGGGCAGGGGGCTTCCGCTCCTATAATTCACCCCTCCACTTT
>TRBV6-6|TRBJ2-7|-|few
CASRQQGLYEQYF
TGTGCCAGCAGACAACAAGGACTCTACGAGCAGTACTTC
>TRBV5-1|TRBJ2-5|TRBD2|few
CASSLALAGGPQETQYF
TGCGCCAGCAGCTTGGCCCTTGCGGGGGGGCCTCAGGAGACCCAGTACTTC
>TRBV10-2|TRBJ2-1|-|-
CASSEFPEERQFF
TGCGCCAGCAGTGAGTTTCCAGAGGAAAGGCAGTTCTTC
>TRBV6-2/TRBV6-3|TRBJ1-4|-|few
CASSADREFNEKLFF
TGTGCCAGCAGCGCGGACCGGGAATTTAATGAAAAACTGTTTTTT
>TRBV7-2|TRBJ2-3|TRBD1|-
CASSRSGDRGDTQYF
TGTGCCAGCAGCCGGTCGGGGGACAGGGGAGATACGCAGTATTTT
>TRBV9|TRBJ2-7|-|few
CASSPQSGYEQYF
TGTGCCAGCAGCCCACAATCCGGGTACGAGCAGTACTTC
>TRBV25-1|TRBJ2-3|-|many
CASSGAGRLTGDTQYF
TGTGCCAGCAGTGGGGCAGGACGCCTTACCGGAGATACGCAGTATTTT
>TRBV12-5|TRBJ1-1|TRBD1|few
CASGYSGGNTEAFF
TGTGCTAGTGGTTACTCAGGGGGGAACACTGAAGCTTTCTTT
>TRBV3-1|TRBJ1-1|-|-
CASSQRVQLGEAFF
TGTGCCAGCAGCCAGAGGGTACAGTTGGGTGAAGCTTTCTTT
>TRBV28|TRBJ2-7|-|-
CASSLRLTNYEQYF
TGTGCCAGCAGTTTGCGGCTAACCAACTACGAGCAGTACTTC
>TRBV5-1|TRBJ2-3|TRBD1|few
CASSLAITGQAADTQYF
TGCGCCAGCAGTTTGGCAATTACGGGACAGGCGGCAGATACGCAGTATTTT
>TRBV11-3|TRBJ2-7|TRBD1|-
CAGSLDWDREYEQYF
TGTGCCGGCAGCTTAGATTGGGACAGAGAGTACGAGCAGTACTTC
>TRBV28|TRBJ2-4|-|-
CASSSAENIQYF
TGTGCCAGCAGTTCAGCTGAAAACATTCAGTACTTC
>TRBV6-5|TRBJ1-4|-|-
CASSRTVLEKLFF
TGTGCCAGCAGCCGGACAGTATTAGAAAAACTGTTTTTT
>TRBV4-1|TRBJ1-1|-|-
CASSWGRSNTEAFF
TGCGCCAGCAGCTGGGGACGGTCGAACACTGAAGCTTTCTTT